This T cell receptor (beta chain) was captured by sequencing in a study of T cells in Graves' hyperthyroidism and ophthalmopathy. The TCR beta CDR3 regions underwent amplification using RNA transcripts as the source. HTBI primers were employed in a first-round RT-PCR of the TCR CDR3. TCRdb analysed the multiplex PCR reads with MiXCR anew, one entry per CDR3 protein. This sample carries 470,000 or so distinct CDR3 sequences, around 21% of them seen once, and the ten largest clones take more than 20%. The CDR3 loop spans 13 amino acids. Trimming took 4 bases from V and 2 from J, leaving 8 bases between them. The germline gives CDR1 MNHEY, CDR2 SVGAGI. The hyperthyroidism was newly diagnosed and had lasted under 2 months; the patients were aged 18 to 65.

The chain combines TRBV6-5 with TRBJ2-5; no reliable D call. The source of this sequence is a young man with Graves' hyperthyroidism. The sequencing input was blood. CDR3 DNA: TGTGCCAGCAGTTGGGCGGAGCAAGAGACCCAGTACTTC. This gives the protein CASSWAEQETQYF.